This entry describes one TCR beta chain. Its antigen is unknown. The sample originates from a study of cytotoxic CD8 clonotypes in ibrutinib-treated CLL. As for the study in general: After a median about eleven months on treatment (6 to 36), response samples were drawn.

Study findings and constraints: Public clonotypes (which were uncommon) either contracted or remained stable on treatment. Sampling times (in sustained-remission versus progressing patients) were not the same. Increased clonality at ibrutinib response gave way to a return toward baseline at progression.

V gave up 6 bases and J gave up 3 bases, with 14 bases separating them. Per the germline V gene, CDR1 is SQVTM and CDR2 is ANQGSEA. This CDR3 region has 13 residues. Profiling relied on immunoSEQ multiplex PCR, and the TCRdb table lists in-frame clones only, not all of them. Here the sample spans 100,000 to 150,000 clones, approximately 85% being singletons. This clonotype was obtained from a human donor with chronic lymphocytic leukemia. The chain employs TRBV29-1 and TRBJ1-2, with a possible D match to TRBD1 (6 bases). The sample consisted of PBMCs, taken after 24 months of ibrutinib treatment. The CDR3 reads CSVGRGYDYGYTF. CDR3 in DNA: TGCAGCGTGGGCAGGGGCTATGACTATGGCTACACCTTC.